This T cell receptor beta chain was sequenced in a study of T cell repertoires in cytomegalovirus infection. As for the study in general: Both a matching HLA type and CMV infection were indicated by public TCR beta signatures.

V was pared by 1 base and J by 8 bases, with 8 bases between. Germline V gene lookup returns CDR1 SGHVS and CDR2 FQNEAQ. This CDR3 is built from 12 residues. One entry per CDR3 protein results from TCRdb running MiXCR on the reads. The sample shows roughly 230,000 distinct CDR3 sequences, 9% to 15% of them seen only once. This clonotype has ten or more counts. The chain combines TRBV7-8 with TRBJ1-1; weak D call: TRBD1 (5 bases). This TCR derives from a human donor in good health (CMV status not recorded). Some clones in this sample may be carry-over from other donors' samples. The sample comprised PBMCs. CDR3 in DNA: TGTGCCAGCAGCTTAGATCACAGGGAAGCTTTCTTT. It yields the protein CASSLDHREAFF.